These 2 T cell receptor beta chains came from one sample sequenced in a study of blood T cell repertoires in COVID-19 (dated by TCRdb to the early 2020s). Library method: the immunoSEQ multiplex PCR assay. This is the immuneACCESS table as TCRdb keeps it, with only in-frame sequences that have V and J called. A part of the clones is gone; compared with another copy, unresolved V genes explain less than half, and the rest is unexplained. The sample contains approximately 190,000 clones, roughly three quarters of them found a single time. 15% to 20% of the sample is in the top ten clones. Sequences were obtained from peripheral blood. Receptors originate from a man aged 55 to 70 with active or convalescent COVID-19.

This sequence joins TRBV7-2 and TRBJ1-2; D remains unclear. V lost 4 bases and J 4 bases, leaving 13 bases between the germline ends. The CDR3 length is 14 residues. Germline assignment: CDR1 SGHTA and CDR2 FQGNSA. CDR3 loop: CASSYPQGGYGYTF. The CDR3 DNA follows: TGTGCCAGCAGCTACCCACAAGGAGGCTATGGCTACACCTTC.

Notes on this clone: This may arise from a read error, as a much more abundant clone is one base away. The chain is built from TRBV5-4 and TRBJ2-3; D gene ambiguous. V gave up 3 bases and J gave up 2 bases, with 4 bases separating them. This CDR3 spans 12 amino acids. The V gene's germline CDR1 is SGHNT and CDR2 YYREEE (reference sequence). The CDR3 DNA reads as TGTGCCAGCAGCTCCCACACAGATACGCAGTATTTT. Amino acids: CASSSHTDTQYF. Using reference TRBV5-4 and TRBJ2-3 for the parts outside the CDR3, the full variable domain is ETGVTQSPTHLIKTRGQQVTLRCSSQSGHNTVSWYQQALGQGPQFIFQYYREEENGRGNFPPRFSGLQFPNYSSELNVNALELDDSALYLCASSSHTDTQYFGPGTRLTVL.